This TCR beta chain was captured by sequencing in a study of blood T cell repertoires in COVID-19 (dated by TCRdb to the early 2020s). Study-wide context: Collaborator samples came from the United States, Italy and Spain and covered acute and convalescent phases of COVID-19. Where HLA class I and class II types were available, the types were taken from metadata supplied by the sample provider, not from assay-based typing. The repertoires were made available in a free public database intended to serve as a resource for research on the immune response to SARS-CoV-2. The material from the prospective study consisted of cDNA or gDNA derived from T cells, B-cell-depleted T cells, or PBMCs. Sample metadata almost always included a de-identified subject ID, COVID-19 status, age in years and sex. The samples were drawn from two sources: the first 160 participants of the ongoing ImmuneRACE study, and 1,000 to 1,500 subjects contributed by 6 global collaborators. The dataset comprised deeply sampled blood TCRbeta repertoires from subjects exposed to, actively infected with, or recovered from COVID-19. Overall study results and their limits: The amount of clinical and demographic metadata varied by source and participant and was provided uncurated.

Of note for this clone: The antigen this receptor binds is unknown. No clone much larger than this one lies a single base away; base qualities are absent.

The collaborating institutions used their own protocols to collect whole blood in K2EDTA tubes. Collaborator samples were shipped for TCRbeta analysis as frozen whole blood, isolated PBMCs, or DNA extracted from either sample type. The immunoSEQ Assay, a bias-controlled multiplex PCR, was used to amplify TCRbeta CDR3 regions from genomic DNA. Per the source publication's procedure: Within the assay, amplification of reference gene primers was used to estimate how many nucleated cells each sample contained. To quantify the absolute abundance of each unique TCRbeta CDR3 rearrangement, sequence reads were collapsed and filtered. For each sample, productive Simpson clonality was calculated as the square root of Simpson's diversity index across productive rearrangements. TCRdb re-hosts the immuneACCESS table, in-frame sequences only. Its copies lack some clones; in the studies checked, an unresolved V gene accounts for under half of them, and the cause for the rest is not known. That table supplies the V and J calls and clone size; D and trimming were determined from the DNA. This sample gives about 180,000 clones in total; 70% to 90% of them show up just once. The ten largest clones represent roughly 2.9% of the sample.

The germline V gene (reference sequence) sets CDR1 to LNHDA and CDR2 to SQIVND. The CDR3 runs 13 residues from the cysteine to the phenylalanine. The kept DNA is CDR3 alone, 39 bases in frame from the first base. V lost 7 bases and J lost 3 bases; the stretch between them is 12 bases long. The sequence links TRBV19 to TRBJ1-1; the D gene is perhaps TRBD1, from 5 matching bases. This receptor was identified in a woman in her twenties or thirties with active or convalescent COVID-19. The sample comprised peripheral blood. The CDR3 corresponds to CASTWGGDTEAFF. The DNA sequence is TGTGCCAGTACCTGGGGGGGGGACACTGAAGCTTTCTTT.